Sequencing of this T cell receptor beta chain was carried out in a study of PD-L1 blockade in urothelial cancer. Study-level information: About nine tenths of the roughly 29 patients comprised males who had bladder-origin urothelial cancer. From 0 to 3 prior chemotherapy regimens had been given to the patients. Analysis of the blood was performed 3 weeks (second dose) and 6 weeks after treatment start.

This clone was observed a handful of times. The antigen is not known. The CDR3 consists of 13 residues. Trimming removed 4 bases at V and 8 bases at J, with 12 bases between. In germline, CDR1 is MGHRA, CDR2 YSYEKL. The study, taken as a whole, reports: Better progression-free and overall survival followed lower pretreatment blood clonality.

This table comes from immunoSEQ multiplex PCR, and its TCRdb copy is limited to in-frame clones, with some not included. The data show 46,000 or so clones, nearly 90% seen once. Sequenced here: PBMCs, sampled around atezolizumab (anti-PD-L1) treatment. The TCR sequence derives from a man aged 55 to 69 with urothelial cancer. The chain links TRBV4-1 to TRBJ1-3; TRBD1 might be the D (5 bases). The CDR3 coding sequence is TGCGCCAGCAGCCGCCCGGGGGGGGACACCATATATTTT. Translated, it gives CASSRPGGDTIYF.